The 12 T cell receptor beta chains below come from one sample, sequenced in a study of response to subunit inactivated influenza vaccine. MiXCR, applied by TCRdb to the RT-PCR reads, yields one record per CDR3 protein. The table shows approximately 300,000 distinct CDR3 sequences, with 20% to 25% occurring only once. Sequences were derived from PBMCs from blood, sampled approximately 20 months after vaccination. The receptors originated from a man between 45 and 75 years old who received an inactivated influenza vaccine.

The chain links TRBV27 to TRBJ1-5, with no clear D. This CDR3 has 17 amino acids. Germline V gene lookup returns CDR1 MNHEY and CDR2 SMNVEV (reference sequence). V gave up 2 bases and J gave up 0 bases, with 14 bases separating them. CDR3 sequence reads: CASSLKAATYSNQPQHF. In nucleotides, the CDR3 is TGTGCCAGCAGTTTAAAGGCGGCGACCTATAGCAATCAGCCCCAGCATTTT.

The chain uses TRBV7-2 and TRBJ1-4; the D gene is possibly TRBD1 (5 bases). This CDR3 comprises 15 residues. In germline, CDR1 is SGHTA, CDR2 FQGNSA. Trimming cost V 5 bases and J 8 bases, with 18 bases left between them. For the CDR3, the DNA is TGTGCCAGCAGCGAAAGCTCGGCGGGACGGGAAAAACTGTTTTTT. Translated: CASSESSAGREKLFF.

This clonotype was counted only a few times. The chain uses TRBV6-5 and TRBJ1-1; D might be TRBD1 (6 bases). V was shortened by 2 bases and J by 4 bases, with 14 bases between the two germline ends. The CDR3 has 15 residues. The V gene's germline CDR1 is MNHEY and CDR2 SVGAGI. In DNA, the CDR3 is TGTGCCAGCAGTTACCGCGCACAGGGAGCCACTGAAGCTTTCTTT. It specifies CASSYRAQGATEAFF.

This clonotype was seen more than once but under ten times. The chain joins TRBV20-1 to TRBJ2-5; 8 nucleotides line up with TRBD2. Germline CDR1 DFQATT, CDR2 SNEGSKA (reference sequence). This CDR3 has 14 amino acids. Trimming at V came to 1 base and at J to 5 bases, leaving 6 bases not matched to a gene. CDR3 bases: TGCAGTGCTAGAGGGACTAGCCTGCAGGAGACCCAGTACTTC. This gives the protein CSARGTSLQETQYF.

In its sample, this clonotype was seen many times. V and J are TRBV7-9 and TRBJ1-4; D is undetermined. Trimming removed 5 bases from V and 0 bases from J, with 10 bases in between. Germline CDR1 is SEHNR and CDR2 is FQNEAQ (reference sequence). This CDR3 contains 15 residues. The CDR3 sequence is CASSADVATNEKLFF. In DNA form, the CDR3 reads TGTGCCAGCAGCGCAGACGTGGCAACTAATGAAAAACTGTTTTTT.

This clonotype came up many times. V gene TRBV5-1 combines with J gene TRBJ2-7; the D is unclear. The length of the CDR3 is 14 residues. Germline V gene data show CDR1 as SGHRS and CDR2 as YFSETQ. V lost 5 bases and J lost 1, with 13 bases in between. The CDR3 is CASSSSVGSYEQYF. In DNA, the CDR3 is TGCGCCAGCAGTTCATCGGTGGGGTCCTACGAGCAGTACTTC.

This chain connects TRBV3-1 to TRBJ2-2; 9 nucleotides align to TRBD2. Trimming removed 5 bases from V and 1 base from J; junction bases left unmatched: 8. The CDR3 contains 17 residues. Germline-derived CDR1 and CDR2 are LGHDT and YNNKEL (reference sequence). In DNA form, the CDR3 reads TGTGCCAGCAGCACCCTTGGACTAGCGCAGAACACCGGGGAGCTGTTTTTT. Translated: CASSTLGLAQNTGELFF.

This clonotype was seen a few times. The V and J genes are TRBV12-3 or TRBV12-4 and TRBJ2-3; 7 bases fit TRBD1. The V segment lost 4 bases and the J segment 4 bases; nucleotides outside the gene matches: 8. This CDR3 is built from 15 residues. The CDR3 nucleotides are TGTGCCAGCAGTTACTCCGGGGACAGATCAGATACGCAGTATTTT. Translating gives CASSYSGDRSDTQYF.

This chain uses TRBV7-9 with TRBJ1-2, with D possibly matching TRBD1 (6 bases). Looked up from germline, CDR1 is SEHNR and CDR2 is FQNEAQ (reference sequence). Trimming removed 9 bases at V and 3 bases at J, with 17 bases between. The CDR3 runs 14 residues. The CDR3 reads CAREEYRVDYGYTF. The CDR3 DNA sequence: TGTGCCAGAGAAGAGTACAGGGTGGACTATGGCTACACCTTC.

This chain uses TRBV28 with TRBJ2-1, with D perhaps matching TRBD2 (5 bases). The germline V gene has CDR1 MDHEN and CDR2 SYDVKM. The CDR3 runs 15 residues. Trimming pared 6 bases from V and 0 bases from J, leaving 12 bases between. The CDR3, as DNA: TGTGCCAGCAGCCTGAGGAGGAGCTCCTACAATGAGCAGTTCTTC. Translation gives CASSLRRSSYNEQFF.

This clonotype was seen more than once but under ten times. V gene TRBV10-1 combines with J gene TRBJ1-2, with 8 nucleotides matching TRBD1. The J segment lost 3 bases and the V segment lost 10 bases, leaving 10 bases of the junction unmatched. The germline V gene has CDR1 WNHNN and CDR2 SYGVQD (reference sequence). The CDR3 consists of 14 residues. The DNA of the CDR3 is TGCGCCATCATAGGGGACAGGAGAGACTATGGCTACACCTTC. This sequence encodes CAIIGDRRDYGYTF.

A few counts support this clonotype. The chain combines TRBV6-2 or TRBV6-3 with TRBJ1-5, with 11 bases fitting TRBD1. Looked up from germline, CDR1 is MNHEY and CDR2 is SVGEGT. The CDR3 consists of 15 residues. Trimming cost V 4 bases and J 6 bases; bases outside gene matches: 5. The CDR3: CASSSGQGAFQPQHF. In DNA form, the CDR3 reads TGTGCCAGCAGTTCAGGACAGGGGGCATTTCAGCCCCAGCATTTT.